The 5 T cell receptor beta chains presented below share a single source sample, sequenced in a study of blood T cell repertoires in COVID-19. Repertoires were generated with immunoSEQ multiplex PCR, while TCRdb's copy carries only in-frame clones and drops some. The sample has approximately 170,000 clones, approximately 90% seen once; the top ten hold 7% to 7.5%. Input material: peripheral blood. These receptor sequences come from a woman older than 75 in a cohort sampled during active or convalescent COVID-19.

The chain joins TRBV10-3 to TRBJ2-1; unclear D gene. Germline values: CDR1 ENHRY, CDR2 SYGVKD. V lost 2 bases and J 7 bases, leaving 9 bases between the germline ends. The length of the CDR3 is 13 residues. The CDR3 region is CAISELLSNEQFF. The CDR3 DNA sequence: TGTGCCATCAGTGAGCTACTCTCAAATGAGCAGTTCTTC.

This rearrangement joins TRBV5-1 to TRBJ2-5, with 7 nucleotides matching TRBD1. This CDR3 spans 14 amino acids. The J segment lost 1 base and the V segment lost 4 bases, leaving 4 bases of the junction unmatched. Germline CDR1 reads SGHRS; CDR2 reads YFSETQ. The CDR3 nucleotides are TGCGCCAGCAGCAAGGGGGCCCCCCAAGAGACCCAGTACTTC. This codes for CASSKGAPQETQYF.

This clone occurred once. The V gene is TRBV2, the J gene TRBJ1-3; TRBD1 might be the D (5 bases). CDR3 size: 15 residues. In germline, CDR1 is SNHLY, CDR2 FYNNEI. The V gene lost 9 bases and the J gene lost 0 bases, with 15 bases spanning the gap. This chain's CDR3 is CASRAQGSSGNTIYF. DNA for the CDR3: TGTGCCAGTAGAGCCCAGGGCTCCTCTGGAAACACCATATATTTT.

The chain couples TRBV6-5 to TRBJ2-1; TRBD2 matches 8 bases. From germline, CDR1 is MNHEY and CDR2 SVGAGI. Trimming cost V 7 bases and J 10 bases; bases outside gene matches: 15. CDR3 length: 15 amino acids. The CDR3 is CASIRAGGNPGEQFF. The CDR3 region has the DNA TGTGCCAGCATCAGGGCGGGGGGCAACCCCGGGGAGCAGTTCTTC.

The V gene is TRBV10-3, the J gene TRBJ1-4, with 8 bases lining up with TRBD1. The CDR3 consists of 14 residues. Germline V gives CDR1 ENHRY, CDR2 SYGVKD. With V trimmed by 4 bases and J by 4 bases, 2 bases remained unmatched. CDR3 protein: CAISAQGGNEKLFF. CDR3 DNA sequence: TGTGCCATCAGTGCACAGGGGGGTAATGAAAAACTGTTTTTT.